These 22 T cell receptor beta chains were all obtained from the same sample, sequenced in a study of T cell changes during pregnancy in multiple sclerosis. TCRdb's copy holds only in-frame clones and misses some; the assay was immunoSEQ multiplex PCR. Counted here are 40,000 to 60,000 clones, approximately 94% occurring once; the ten biggest clones make up around 5%. The source was CD8+ T cells from peripheral blood mononuclear cells, collected before pregnancy. The receptors were gathered from a female donor with multiple sclerosis, enrolled in a pregnancy study.

The genes are TRBV28 and TRBJ2-3; 10 bases line up with TRBD1. J was trimmed by 2 bases and V by 7 bases; bases with no gene match: 18. Germline CDR1 reads MDHEN; CDR2 reads SYDVKM. The CDR3 extends over 19 amino acids. The CDR3 spells CASIQLAGTGDYSTDTQYF. The CDR3 DNA follows: TGTGCCAGCATCCAACTAGCCGGGACAGGGGATTATTCCACAGATACGCAGTATTTT. Variable domain in full (rest from reference TRBV28 and TRBJ2-3): DVKVTQSSRYLVKRTGEKVFLECVQDMDHENMFWYRQDPGLGLRLIYFSYDVKMKEKGDIPEGYSVSREKKERFSLILESASTNQTSMYLCASIQLAGTGDYSTDTQYFGPGTRLTVL.

CDR3 sequence: CAWLGGDASSYNEQFF. CDR3 nucleotide sequence: TGTGCCTGGTTAGGGGGGGACGCCAGCTCCTACAATGAGCAGTTCTTC. The J gene is TRBJ2-1, the V gene TRBV30, with TRBD2 as a possible D gene (7 bases). This CDR3 has 16 amino acids. V lost 5 bases and J lost 0, with 17 bases in between. Germline loops: CDR1 GTSNPN, CDR2 SVGIG (reference sequence).

J is TRBJ2-7 and V is TRBV6-1; D perhaps matches TRBD1 (5 bases). V was clipped by 7 bases and J by 1 base, with 5 bases between them. This CDR3 is 11 amino acids long. Per the germline V gene, CDR1 is MNHNS and CDR2 is SASEGT. Here the CDR3 reads CASTGSYEQYF. For the CDR3, the DNA is TGTGCCAGCACAGGGTCCTACGAGCAGTACTTC.

The chain links TRBV6-6 to TRBJ2-7; no firm D call. The CDR3 extends over 11 amino acids. V was cut by 0 bases and J by 7 bases, with 4 bases left in between. Per the germline V gene, CDR1 is MNHNY and CDR2 is SVGAGI (reference sequence). DNA of the CDR3: TGTGCCAGCAGTTACTCGGCTGAGCAGTACTTC. Its protein is CASSYSAEQYF.

A single count supports this clone. The CDR3 here is CASSSTVSGNTIYF. In DNA form, the CDR3 reads TGTGCCAGCAGTTCTACCGTTTCTGGAAACACCATATATTTT. The chain employs TRBV28 and TRBJ1-3; D ambiguous. The CDR3 runs 14 residues. The V end was cut by 4 bases, the J end by 1 base, with 8 bases between. In germline, CDR1 is MDHEN, CDR2 SYDVKM.

The gene calls are TRBV5-8 and TRBJ2-7, with a weak D call TRBD1 (6 bases). Trimming took off 5 bases at V and 0 bases at J, with 18 bases between the two ends. This CDR3 is 16 amino acids long. Per the germline V gene, CDR1 is SGHTS and CDR2 is YDEGEE. This CDR3 reads CASRWPGEHISYEQYF. CDR3 coding DNA: TGTGCCAGCAGGTGGCCAGGGGAGCACATCTCCTACGAGCAGTACTTC.

In its sample, this clone was seen once. The chain joins TRBV25-1 to TRBJ2-1, with a possible D match to TRBD1 (6 bases). The V end was cut by 5 bases, the J end by 2 bases, with 16 bases between. This CDR3 has 16 amino acids. CDR1 MGHDK and CDR2 SYGVNS come from the germline V gene. CDR3 sequence reads: CASSLQGPTPYNEQFF. The CDR3 bases are TGTGCCAGCAGTCTACAGGGACCAACGCCCTACAATGAGCAGTTCTTC. The variable domain in full, completed from reference TRBV25-1 and TRBJ2-1, reads EADIYQTPRYLVIGTGKKITLECSQTMGHDKMYWYQQDPGMELHLIHYSYGVNSTEKGDLSSESTVSRIRTEHFPLTLESARPSHTSQYLCASSLQGPTPYNEQFFGPGTRLTVL.

The chain joins TRBV7-9 to TRBJ1-2; a weak D match, TRBD1 (6 bases). This CDR3 has 14 amino acids. Trimming removed 5 bases at V and 2 bases at J, with 12 bases between. The germline V gene has CDR1 SEHNR and CDR2 FQNEAQ (reference sequence). As DNA, the CDR3 is TGTGCCAGCAGCCCAATAACAGGGAACTATGGCTACACCTTC. Translated: CASSPITGNYGYTF.

This chain links TRBV14 with TRBJ1-4; D unresolved. The CDR3 contains 15 residues. In germline, CDR1 is SGHDN, CDR2 FVKESK. The V gene lost 7 bases and the J gene lost 3 bases, with 15 bases spanning the gap. In DNA, the CDR3 is TGTGCCAGCACCAAACAAGGAGGAGCTAATGAAAAACTGTTTTTT. It codes for CASTKQGGANEKLFF.

The chain couples TRBV7-3 to TRBJ2-1; the D gene is possibly TRBD1 (6 bases). V was trimmed by 4 bases and J by 7 bases, leaving 14 bases between them. This CDR3 is 14 amino acids long. Germline lookup yields CDR1 SGHTA and CDR2 FQGTGA. CDR3 in DNA: TGTGCCAGCAGCTCACCGGGACATGAGAATGAGCAGTTCTTC. Residues: CASSSPGHENEQFF.

J is TRBJ1-3 and V is TRBV7-9; D call uncertain. The V gene lost 4 bases and the J gene lost 2 bases, with 12 bases spanning the gap. The CDR3 consists of 15 residues. From germline, CDR1 is SEHNR and CDR2 FQNEAQ (reference sequence). CDR3 sequence (DNA): TGTGCCAGCAGCTCACCAAGAAACACTGGAAACACCATATATTTT. Protein: CASSSPRNTGNTIYF.

The chain combines TRBV11-1 with TRBJ2-7; TRBD2 matches at 9 bases. Losses at the gene ends were 6 bases for V and 2 bases for J; bases not matched to a gene: 8. This CDR3 comprises 15 residues. Germline CDR1 reads SGHAT; CDR2 reads FQDESV (reference sequence). In nucleotides, the CDR3 is TGTGCCAGCAGACATACTAGCGGGCCCCCCTACGAGCAGTACTTC. Translated: CASRHTSGPPYEQYF.

The chain links TRBV21-1 to TRBJ1-1; the DNA was not compared with TRBD1, the D call given in the table. TRBV21-1 is a listed pseudogene. The CDR3 spans 16 residues. The CDR3 loop reads CASSSRNPGQQLEAFF. The CDR3 nucleotides are TGTGCCAGCAGCAGTAGAAACCCCGGACAGCAACTAGAAGCTTTCTTT.

The rearrangement uses TRBV6-5 and TRBJ1-2; 12 bases line up with TRBD1. CDR3 size: 15 residues. Germline V gene data show CDR1 as MNHEY and CDR2 as SVGAGI. The J segment lost 13 bases and the V segment lost 3 bases, leaving 12 bases of the junction unmatched. CDR3 DNA sequence: TGTGCCAGCAGTTATGCACCGGGACAGGGGGCCTTGAGCACCTTC. Its translation: CASSYAPGQGALSTF.

The V gene is TRBV7-6, the J gene TRBJ2-7; maybe TRBD1 (6 bases). The V gene's germline CDR1 is SGHVS and CDR2 FNYEAQ. Trimming stripped 5 bases from V and 0 bases from J, with 14 bases between. CDR3 length equals 15 residues. The chain's CDR3 is CASSPRQEHSYEQYF. CDR3 coding DNA: TGTGCCAGCAGCCCCCGACAGGAACACTCCTACGAGCAGTACTTC.

The J gene is TRBJ2-7, the V gene TRBV4-1; TRBD2 aligns across 7 bases. From germline, CDR1 is MGHRA and CDR2 YSYEKL. This CDR3 is built from 15 residues. With 0 bases clipped from V and 6 bases from J, the junction kept 8 bases outside the gene matches. CDR3 coding DNA: TGCGCCAGCAGCCAAGACCCCAGGGAGGGATCCGAGCAGTACTTC. Protein: CASSQDPREGSEQYF.

The CDR3 DNA is TGTGCCAGCATGGTGGGGGAGGGGGCCTACGAGCAGTACTTC. Translation gives CASMVGEGAYEQYF. The gene calls are TRBV6-5 and TRBJ2-7, with D possibly matching TRBD2 (7 bases). Germline-derived CDR1 and CDR2 are MNHEY and SVGAGI. The V end lost 7 bases, the J end lost 2 bases, and 15 bases lay between the germline ends. The length of the CDR3 is 14 residues.

The chain carries TRBV4-1 and TRBJ2-2; 10 nucleotides line up with TRBD2. V gave up 3 bases and J gave up 5 bases; unmatched junction bases: 12. The CDR3 spans 18 residues. CDR1 MGHRA and CDR2 YSYEKL come from the germline V gene. The CDR3 DNA reads as TGCGCCAGCAGCCAGAAACCCCAGCGGGAGGGCGTGACCGGGGAGCTGTTTTTT. Translated: CASSQKPQREGVTGELFF.

The rearrangement uses TRBV5-5 and TRBJ1-5; unclear D gene. There are 14 residues in the CDR3. Germline CDR1 and CDR2: SGHKS and YYEKEE (reference sequence). V gave up 0 bases and J gave up 5 bases, with 9 bases separating them. The CDR3 DNA follows: TGTGCCAGCAGCTTGGGGGGAGGATATCAGCCCCAGCATTTT. Residues: CASSLGGGYQPQHF.

This clone occurred once. V and J are TRBV15 and TRBJ2-6, with no clear D. Trimming removed 1 base at V and 4 bases at J, with 8 bases between. Germline loops: CDR1 LNHNV, CDR2 YYDKDF (reference sequence). The CDR3 consists of 15 residues. CDR3 bases: TGTGCCACCAGCAGAGCAGTTGGCGGGGCCAACGTCCTGACTTTC. The encoded protein is CATSRAVGGANVLTF.

The rearrangement joins TRBV7-9 to TRBJ2-7; 9 bases match TRBD2. CDR3 length equals 16 residues. Looked up from germline, CDR1 is SEHNR and CDR2 is FQNEAQ (reference sequence). Trimming at V came to 1 base and at J to 6 bases, leaving 10 bases not matched to a gene. The CDR3 loop reads CASSLESSGIVGEQYF. The CDR3, as DNA: TGTGCCAGCAGCTTAGAGTCTAGCGGGATAGTCGGCGAGCAGTACTTC.

The chain is built from TRBV5-1 and TRBJ2-7; TRBD1 matches at 8 bases. The J segment lost 6 bases and the V segment lost 5 bases, leaving 7 bases of the junction unmatched. The germline CDR1 and CDR2 sequences are SGHRS and YFSETQ. The CDR3 consists of 13 residues. CDR3 loop: CASRRQGQGEQYF. In nucleotides, the CDR3 is TGCGCCAGCAGGAGACAGGGGCAAGGCGAGCAGTACTTC.